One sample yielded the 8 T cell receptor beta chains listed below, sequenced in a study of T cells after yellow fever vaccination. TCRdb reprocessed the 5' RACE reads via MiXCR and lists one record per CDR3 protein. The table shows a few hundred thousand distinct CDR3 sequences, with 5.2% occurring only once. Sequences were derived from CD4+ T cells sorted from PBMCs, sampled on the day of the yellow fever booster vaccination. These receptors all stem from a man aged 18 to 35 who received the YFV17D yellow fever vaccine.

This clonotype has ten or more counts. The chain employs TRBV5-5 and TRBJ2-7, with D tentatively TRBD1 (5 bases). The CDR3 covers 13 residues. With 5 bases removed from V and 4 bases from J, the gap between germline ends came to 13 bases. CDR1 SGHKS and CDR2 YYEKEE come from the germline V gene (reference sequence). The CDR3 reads CASRRGFEYEQYF. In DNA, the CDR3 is TGTGCCAGCAGAAGGGGTTTCGAGTACGAGCAGTACTTC.

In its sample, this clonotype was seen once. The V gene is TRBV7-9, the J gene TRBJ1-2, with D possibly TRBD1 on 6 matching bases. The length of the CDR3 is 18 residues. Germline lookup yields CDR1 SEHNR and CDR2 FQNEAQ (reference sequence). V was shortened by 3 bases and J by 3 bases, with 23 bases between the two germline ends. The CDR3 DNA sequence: TGTGCCAGCAGCTTTCTCCCAAGGGGGACACCGAATGACTATGGCTACACCTTC. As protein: CASSFLPRGTPNDYGYTF.

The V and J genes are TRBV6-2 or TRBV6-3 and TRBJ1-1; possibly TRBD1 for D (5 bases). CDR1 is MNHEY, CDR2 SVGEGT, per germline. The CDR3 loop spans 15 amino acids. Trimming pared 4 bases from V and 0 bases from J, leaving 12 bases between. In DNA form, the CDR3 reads TGTGCCAGCAGTTCACCGGGGGGAATGAACACTGAAGCTTTCTTT. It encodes CASSSPGGMNTEAFF.

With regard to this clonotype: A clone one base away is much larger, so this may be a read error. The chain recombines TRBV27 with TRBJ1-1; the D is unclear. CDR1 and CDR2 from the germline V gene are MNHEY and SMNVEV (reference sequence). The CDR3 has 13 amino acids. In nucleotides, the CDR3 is TGTGCCAGCAGTTTATTGACCGGCACTGAAGCTTTGTTT. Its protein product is CASSLLTGTEALF.

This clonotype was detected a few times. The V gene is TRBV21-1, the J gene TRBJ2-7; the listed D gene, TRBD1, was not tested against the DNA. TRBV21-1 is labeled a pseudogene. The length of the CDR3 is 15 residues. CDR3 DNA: TGTGCCAGCAGCACCTGGACAGGGGAAGCCTACGAGCAGTACGTC. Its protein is CASSTWTGEAYEQYV.

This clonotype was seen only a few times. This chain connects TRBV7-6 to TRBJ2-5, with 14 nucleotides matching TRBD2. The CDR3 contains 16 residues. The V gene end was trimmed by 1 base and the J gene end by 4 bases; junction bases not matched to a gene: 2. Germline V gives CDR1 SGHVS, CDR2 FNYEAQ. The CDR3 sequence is CASSLEGTSGGETQYF. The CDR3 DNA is TGTGCCAGCAGCTTAGAGGGGACTAGCGGGGGAGAGACCCAGTACTTC.

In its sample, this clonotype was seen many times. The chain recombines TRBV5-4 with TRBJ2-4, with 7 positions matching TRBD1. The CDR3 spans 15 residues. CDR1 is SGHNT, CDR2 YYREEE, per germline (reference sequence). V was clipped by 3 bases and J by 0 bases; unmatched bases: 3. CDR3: CASSSTGLAKNIQYF. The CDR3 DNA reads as TGTGCCAGCAGCTCGACAGGGCTAGCCAAAAACATTCAGTACTTC.

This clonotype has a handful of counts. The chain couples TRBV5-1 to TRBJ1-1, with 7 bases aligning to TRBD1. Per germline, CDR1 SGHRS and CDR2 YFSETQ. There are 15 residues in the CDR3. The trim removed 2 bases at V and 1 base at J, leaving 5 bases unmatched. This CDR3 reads CASSLLDRTNTEAFF. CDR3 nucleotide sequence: TGCGCCAGCAGCTTATTGGACAGGACGAACACTGAAGCTTTCTTT. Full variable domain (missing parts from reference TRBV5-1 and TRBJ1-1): KAGVTQTPRYLIKTRGQQVTLSCSPISGHRSVSWYQQTPGQGLQFLFEYFSETQRNKGNFPGRFSGRQFSNSRSEMNVSTLELGDSALYLCASSLLDRTNTEAFFGQGTRLTVV.